One and the same sample provided the 16 T cell receptor beta chains below, sequenced in a study of cytomegalovirus exposure and HLA in healthy donors. It was with 60 Vbeta and 13 Jbeta primers that the PCR ran. Profiled with immunoSEQ multiplex PCR; TCRdb holds only in-frame clones, not every one. Of some 200,000 clones listed, roughly 84% are singletons. Specimen: PBMCs. These receptors were obtained from a middle-aged man in good health and CMV-seronegative.

The chain recombines TRBV30 with TRBJ2-1, with D perhaps TRBD2 (6 bases). The germline V and J ends were trimmed by 2 bases and 7 bases, with 9 bases remaining between them. From germline, CDR1 is GTSNPN and CDR2 SVGIG (reference sequence). The CDR3 is 12 amino acids. The CDR3 spells CAWSSRGNEQFF. Here the CDR3 DNA reads TGTGCCTGGAGTTCACGGGGGAATGAGCAGTTCTTC. Together with reference TRBV30 and TRBJ2-1, the CDR3 gives the full variable domain: SQTIHQWPATLVQPVGSPLSLECTVEGTSNPNLYWYRQAAGRGLQLLFYSVGIGQISSEVPQNLSASRPQDRQFILSSKKLLLSDSGFYLCAWSSRGNEQFFGPGTRLTVL.

This chain connects TRBV6-5 to TRBJ2-5; tentatively, D is TRBD2 (5 bases). The DNA end lines up better with TRBJ2-7; the J call may be wrong. This CDR3 contains 14 residues. CDR1 is MNHEY, CDR2 SVGAGI, per germline. The CDR3 here is CASSYRALAYEQYF. The CDR3 DNA reads TGTGCCAGCAGTTACCGGGCACTAGCCTACGAGCAGTACTTC.

This clone was seen a handful of times. V gene TRBV6-8 combines with J gene TRBJ2-2, with 8 nucleotides matching TRBD1. Germline CDR1 and CDR2: MNHGY and SAAAGT. V lost 2 bases and J lost 2; bases outside the gene matches: 13. This CDR3 has 19 residues. The CDR3 protein is CASSYTRDRLKGNTGELFF. DNA of the CDR3: TGTGCCAGCAGTTACACCCGGGACAGGCTAAAGGGTAACACCGGGGAGCTGTTTTTT.

The genes are TRBV30 and TRBJ1-5; tentative D call: TRBD1 (6 bases). CDR3 length equals 16 residues. Germline V gives CDR1 GTSNPN, CDR2 SVGIG (reference sequence). Trimming removed 1 base at V and 0 bases at J, with 13 bases between. The CDR3, as DNA: TGTGCCTGGAGTGAGGGACACTTGAATAGCAATCAGCCCCAGCATTTT. This translates into CAWSEGHLNSNQPQHF.

The chain combines TRBV2 with TRBJ2-5; TRBD2 matches 13 bases. V shed 4 bases, J shed 4 bases, and the junction held 3 bases outside the gene matches. CDR3 length: 15 residues. Germline V gives CDR1 SNHLY, CDR2 FYNNEI. DNA for the CDR3: TGTGCCAGCAGTGTGGGACTAGCGGGAACAGAGACCCAGTACTTC. Translated, it gives CASSVGLAGTETQYF.

This chain joins TRBV5-1 and TRBJ2-7; the D gene is possibly TRBD1 (6 bases). The CDR3 is 18 residues long. Germline CDR1 reads SGHRS; CDR2 reads YFSETQ. V lost 1 base and J 2 bases, leaving 22 bases between the germline ends. DNA for the CDR3: TGCGCCAGCAGCTTGTACTCACCGGCGGACAGTGGAGCCTACGAGCAGTACTTC. This gives the protein CASSLYSPADSGAYEQYF.

The V gene is TRBV7-9, the J gene TRBJ2-5, with D possibly matching TRBD2 (7 bases). Germline CDR1 SEHNR, CDR2 FQNEAQ (reference sequence). This CDR3 region has 15 residues. The ends were cut back, 5 bases at V and 2 bases at J, with 15 bases in the middle. This CDR3 reads CASSLGGLTQETQYF. The CDR3 DNA sequence: TGTGCCAGCAGCCTAGGGGGACTAACACAAGAGACCCAGTACTTC.

J is TRBJ1-2 and V is TRBV29-1, with 10 positions matching TRBD1. The CDR3 length is 13 residues. Per the germline V gene, CDR1 is SQVTM and CDR2 is ANQGSEA. DNA of the CDR3: TGCAGTGGAGGACAGGGGGACGCCTATGGCTACACCTTC. It specifies CSGGQGDAYGYTF.

The CDR3: CASSLGPRGNQPQHF. CDR3 sequence (DNA): TGTGCCAGCAGTTTGGGTCCGAGGGGCAATCAGCCCCAGCATTTT. The chain carries TRBV28 and TRBJ1-5; D not certain. The CDR3 spans 15 residues. The V end was cut by 3 bases, the J end by 2 bases, with 11 bases between. The germline V gene has CDR1 MDHEN and CDR2 SYDVKM.

The chain links TRBV7-9 to TRBJ2-7, with D possibly being TRBD1 (6 bases). From germline, CDR1 is SEHNR and CDR2 FQNEAQ (reference sequence). Trimming shortened V by 5 bases and J by 5 bases, and 10 bases separated the two germline ends. The CDR3 has 12 residues. Written as DNA, the CDR3 is TGTGCCAGCAGCATGACAGGAGACGAGCAGTACTTC. This codes for CASSMTGDEQYF.

The CDR3 nucleotides are TGTGCCAGCAGCTCGGAGGTCCCGTTTGAAGCTTTCTTT. Residues: CASSSEVPFEAFF. The chain has TRBV5-5 and TRBJ1-1, with no clear D. Trimming cost V 3 bases and J 7 bases, with 13 bases left between them. Germline CDR1 SGHKS, CDR2 YYEKEE (reference sequence). The CDR3 is 13 residues long.

In the case of this clone: Different DNA sequences within this sample yield the same CDR3. The chain combines TRBV18 with TRBJ2-7, with 7 nucleotides matching TRBD2. V shed 0 bases, J shed 4 bases, and the junction held 3 bases outside the gene matches. Germline loops: CDR1 KGHSH, CDR2 LQKENI. The CDR3 extends over 14 amino acids. The CDR3 DNA reads TGTGCCAGCTCACCACCCGGGACTATTTACGAGCAGTACTTC. As protein: CASSPPGTIYEQYF.

The V and J genes are TRBV28 and TRBJ1-5; D perhaps matches TRBD1 (5 bases). CDR3 length: 11 amino acids. Trimming took off 10 bases at V and 9 bases at J, with 13 bases between the two ends. CDR1 is MDHEN and CDR2 is SYDVKM in the germline V gene. For the CDR3, the DNA is TGTGCCACACGGGGCGGGGGGCCCCAGCATTTT. Translation gives CATRGGGPQHF.

The V gene is TRBV7-9, the J gene TRBJ1-2; the D gene is possibly TRBD1 (6 bases). Trimming took off 1 base at V and 11 bases at J, with 17 bases between the two ends. From germline, CDR1 is SEHNR and CDR2 FQNEAQ (reference sequence). The CDR3 runs 14 residues. CDR3 residues: CASSLDGDRPPYTF. The CDR3 DNA follows: TGTGCCAGCAGCTTAGATGGTGACAGGCCCCCTTACACCTTC.

The rearrangement uses TRBV5-4 and TRBJ2-2; TRBD1 aligns across 7 bases. The J segment lost 2 bases and the V segment lost 0 bases, leaving 4 bases of the junction unmatched. The germline gives CDR1 SGHNT, CDR2 YYREEE (reference sequence). The CDR3 contains 16 residues. CDR3 sequence reads: CASSLGQGVNTGELFF. DNA of the CDR3: TGTGCCAGCAGCTTGGGGCAGGGGGTTAACACCGGGGAGCTGTTTTTT.

This chain connects TRBV6-1 to TRBJ1-5; no definite D call. This CDR3 contains 14 residues. Deletions cut 2 bases from V and 2 bases from J, with 7 bases between. Germline CDR1 is MNHNS and CDR2 is SASEGT. DNA of the CDR3: TGTGCCAGCAGTGAAAGCTTTGGCAATCAGCCCCAGCATTTT. It specifies CASSESFGNQPQHF.